This TCR beta chain emerged from a study of T cells in Graves' hyperthyroidism and ophthalmopathy. The germline V gene encodes CDR1 MNHEY and CDR2 SVGAGI. Trimming took off 2 bases at V and 4 bases at J, with 9 bases between the two ends. This CDR3 has 14 amino acids. Study findings and constraints: With a median lead of around 5.9 months before onset, the model predicted ophthalmopathy.

This clonotype came up many times. Its antigen is unknown. From RNA transcripts, TCR beta CDR3 regions were amplified. An initial round of RT-PCR targeting the TCR CDR3 relied on the HTBI primer set. TCRdb reprocessed the multiplex PCR reads via MiXCR and lists one record per CDR3 protein. The sample holds about 380,000 distinct CDR3 sequences, less than 20% seen once. Sequenced material: blood. The source of this sequence is a man younger than 30 with Graves' ophthalmopathy. The gene calls are TRBV6-5 and TRBJ2-1, with D possibly matching TRBD1 (5 bases). In DNA form, the CDR3 reads TGTGCCAGCAGTTACGACAGACGGTACAATGAGCAGTTCTTC. As protein: CASSYDRRYNEQFF.